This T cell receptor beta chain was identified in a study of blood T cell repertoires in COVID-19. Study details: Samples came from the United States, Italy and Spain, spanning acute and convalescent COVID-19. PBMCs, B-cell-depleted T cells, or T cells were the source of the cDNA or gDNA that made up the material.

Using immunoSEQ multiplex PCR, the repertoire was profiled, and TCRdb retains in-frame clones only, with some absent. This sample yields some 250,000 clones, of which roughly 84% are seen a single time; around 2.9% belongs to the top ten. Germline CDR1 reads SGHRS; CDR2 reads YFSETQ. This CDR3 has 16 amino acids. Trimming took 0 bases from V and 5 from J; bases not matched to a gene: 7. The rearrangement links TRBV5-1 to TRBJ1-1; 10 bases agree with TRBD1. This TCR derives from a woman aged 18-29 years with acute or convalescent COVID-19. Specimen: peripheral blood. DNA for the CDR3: TGCGCCAGCAGCTTGGAAGGACAGGGGGAATGGACTGAAGCTTTCTTT. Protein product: CASSLEGQGEWTEAFF.